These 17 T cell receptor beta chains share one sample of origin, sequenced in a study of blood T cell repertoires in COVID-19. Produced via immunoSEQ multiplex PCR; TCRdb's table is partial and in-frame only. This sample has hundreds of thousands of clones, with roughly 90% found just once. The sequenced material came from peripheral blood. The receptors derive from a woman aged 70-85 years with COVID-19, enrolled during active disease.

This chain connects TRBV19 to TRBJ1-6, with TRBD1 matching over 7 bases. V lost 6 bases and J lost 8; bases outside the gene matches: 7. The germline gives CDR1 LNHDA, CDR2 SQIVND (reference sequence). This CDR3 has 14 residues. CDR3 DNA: TGTGCCAGTAGGACAGGGAGGTTTGATTCACCCCTCCACTTT. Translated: CASRTGRFDSPLHF. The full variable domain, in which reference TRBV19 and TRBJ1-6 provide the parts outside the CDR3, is DGGITQSPKYLFRKEGQNVTLSCEQNLNHDAMYWYRQDPGQGLRLIYYSQIVNDFQKGDIAEGYSVSREKKESFPLTVTSAQKNPTAFYLCASRTGRFDSPLHFGNGTRLTVT.

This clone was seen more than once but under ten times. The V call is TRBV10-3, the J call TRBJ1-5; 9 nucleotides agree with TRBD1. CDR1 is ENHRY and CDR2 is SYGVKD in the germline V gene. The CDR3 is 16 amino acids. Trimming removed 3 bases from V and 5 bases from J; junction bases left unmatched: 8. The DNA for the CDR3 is TGTGCCATCAGTGATACCGGGACAGGGAGCCATCAGCCCCAGCATTTT. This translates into CAISDTGTGSHQPQHF.

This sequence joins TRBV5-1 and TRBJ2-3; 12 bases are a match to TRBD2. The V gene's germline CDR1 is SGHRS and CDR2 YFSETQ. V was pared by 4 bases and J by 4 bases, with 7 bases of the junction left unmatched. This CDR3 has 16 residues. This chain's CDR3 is CASSVILAGGADTQYF. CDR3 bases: TGCGCCAGCAGCGTGATACTAGCGGGGGGCGCAGATACGCAGTATTTT.

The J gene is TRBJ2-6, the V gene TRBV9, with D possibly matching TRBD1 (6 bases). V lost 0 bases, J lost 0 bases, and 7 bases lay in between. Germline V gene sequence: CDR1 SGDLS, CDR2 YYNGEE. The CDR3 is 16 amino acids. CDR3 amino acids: CASSVDRDSGANVLTF. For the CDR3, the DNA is TGTGCCAGCAGCGTAGACAGGGACTCTGGGGCCAACGTCCTGACTTTC.

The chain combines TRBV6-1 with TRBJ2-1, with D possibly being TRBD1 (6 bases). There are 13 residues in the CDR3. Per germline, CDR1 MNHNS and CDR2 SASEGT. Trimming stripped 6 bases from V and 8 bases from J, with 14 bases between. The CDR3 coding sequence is TGTGCCAGCAGACTTACAGGGTCCGATGAGCAGTTCTTC. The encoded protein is CASRLTGSDEQFF.

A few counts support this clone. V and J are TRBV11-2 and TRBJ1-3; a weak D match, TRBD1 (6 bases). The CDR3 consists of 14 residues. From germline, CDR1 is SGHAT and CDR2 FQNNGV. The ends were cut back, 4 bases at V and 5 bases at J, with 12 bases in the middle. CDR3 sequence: CASSSTGSRNTIYF. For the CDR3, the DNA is TGTGCCAGCAGCTCTACAGGGTCCCGAAACACCATATATTTT.

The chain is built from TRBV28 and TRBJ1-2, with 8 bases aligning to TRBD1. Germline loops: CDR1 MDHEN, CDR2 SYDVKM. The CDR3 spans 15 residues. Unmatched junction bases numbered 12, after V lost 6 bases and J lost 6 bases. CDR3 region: CASSLTTGEVDGYTF. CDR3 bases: TGTGCCAGCAGCCTGACGACAGGGGAAGTGGATGGCTACACCTTC.

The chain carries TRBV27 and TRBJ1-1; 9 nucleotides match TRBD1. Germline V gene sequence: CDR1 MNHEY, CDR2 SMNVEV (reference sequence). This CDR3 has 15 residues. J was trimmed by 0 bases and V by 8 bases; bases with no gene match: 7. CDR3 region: CASGQGTIMNTEAFF. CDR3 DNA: TGTGCCAGCGGACAGGGGACGATCATGAACACTGAAGCTTTCTTT.

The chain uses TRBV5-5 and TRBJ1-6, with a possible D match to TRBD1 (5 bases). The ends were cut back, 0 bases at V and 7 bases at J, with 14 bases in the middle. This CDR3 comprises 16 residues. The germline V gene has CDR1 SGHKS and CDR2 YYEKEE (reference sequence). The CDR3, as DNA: TGTGCCAGCAGCTTGGATCCAGGGAGGGCCAATTCACCCCTCCACTTT. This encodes CASSLDPGRANSPLHF.

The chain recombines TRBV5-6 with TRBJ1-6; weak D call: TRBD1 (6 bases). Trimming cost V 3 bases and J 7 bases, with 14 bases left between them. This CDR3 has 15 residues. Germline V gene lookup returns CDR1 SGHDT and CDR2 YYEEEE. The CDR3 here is CASSSYRAGNSPLHF. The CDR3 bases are TGTGCCAGCAGCTCATACAGGGCAGGGAATTCACCCCTCCACTTT.

DNA of the CDR3: TGCGCCAGCAGCCAAGATTGGGACAGGGGCACTGAAGCTTTCTTT. Translating it yields CASSQDWDRGTEAFF. The chain is built from TRBV4-3 and TRBJ1-1; 10 bases are shared with TRBD1. Looked up from germline, CDR1 is LGHNA and CDR2 is YSLEER. With 0 bases clipped from V and 4 bases from J, the junction kept 2 bases outside the gene matches. CDR3 length equals 15 residues.

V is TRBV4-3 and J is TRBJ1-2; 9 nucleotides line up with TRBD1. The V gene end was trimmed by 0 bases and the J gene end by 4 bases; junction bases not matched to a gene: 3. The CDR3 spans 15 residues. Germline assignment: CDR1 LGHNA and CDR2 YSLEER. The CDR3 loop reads CASSQEETGGYGYTF. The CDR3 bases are TGCGCCAGCAGCCAAGAAGAGACAGGGGGCTATGGCTACACCTTC.

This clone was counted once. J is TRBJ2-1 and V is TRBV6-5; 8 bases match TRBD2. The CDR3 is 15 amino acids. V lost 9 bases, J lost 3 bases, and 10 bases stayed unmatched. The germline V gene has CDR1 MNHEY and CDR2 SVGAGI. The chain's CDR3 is CARMISGVYYNEQFF. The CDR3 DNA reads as TGTGCCAGGATGATTAGCGGGGTTTACTACAATGAGCAGTTCTTC.

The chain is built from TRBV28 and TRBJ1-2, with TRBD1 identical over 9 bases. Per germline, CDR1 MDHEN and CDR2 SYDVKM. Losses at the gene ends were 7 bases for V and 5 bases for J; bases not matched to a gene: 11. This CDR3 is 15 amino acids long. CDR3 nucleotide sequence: TGTGCCAGCAAACCTAACCGGGACAGGGTGTATGGCTACACCTTC. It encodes CASKPNRDRVYGYTF.

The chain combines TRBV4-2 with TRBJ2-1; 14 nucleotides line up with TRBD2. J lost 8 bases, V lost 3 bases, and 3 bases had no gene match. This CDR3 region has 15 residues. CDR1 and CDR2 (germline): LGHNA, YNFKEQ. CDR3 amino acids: CASSQGLAGVDEQFF. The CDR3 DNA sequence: TGTGCCAGCAGCCAGGGACTAGCGGGGGTGGATGAGCAGTTCTTC.

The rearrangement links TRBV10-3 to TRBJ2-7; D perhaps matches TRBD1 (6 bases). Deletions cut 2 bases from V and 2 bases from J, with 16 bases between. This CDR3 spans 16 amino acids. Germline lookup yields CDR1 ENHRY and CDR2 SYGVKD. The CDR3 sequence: CAISEDRTPGAYEQYF. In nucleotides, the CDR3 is TGTGCCATCAGTGAGGACCGGACCCCAGGGGCCTACGAGCAGTACTTC.

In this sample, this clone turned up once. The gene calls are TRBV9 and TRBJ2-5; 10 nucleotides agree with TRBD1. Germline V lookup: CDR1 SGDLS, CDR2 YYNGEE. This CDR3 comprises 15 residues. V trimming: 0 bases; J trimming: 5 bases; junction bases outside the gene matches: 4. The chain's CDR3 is CASSVEGQGWETQYF. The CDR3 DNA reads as TGTGCCAGCAGCGTAGAGGGACAGGGGTGGGAGACCCAGTACTTC.